This T cell receptor (beta chain) was recovered during a study of post-analysis software for immune sequencing data. The CDR3 is made up of 15 amino acids. The ends lost 4 bases at V and 3 bases at J; junction bases unmatched: 3. TCR beta cDNA libraries had unique molecular identifiers. TCRdb recomputed calls from the PCR reads with MiXCR, one row per CDR3 protein. This sample has hundreds of thousands of distinct CDR3 sequences, with approximately 59% found just once. A note on this clonotype: Its antigen remains unknown.

Notes on the study in general: Controls showed lower frequencies than patients for several TRBV segments, and TRBV5-6, TRBV5-1 and TRBV20-1 were among these.

The sample taken for sequencing was blood. The chain combines TRBV12-3 or TRBV12-4 with TRBJ2-6; 7 bases fit TRBD1. The sequence was obtained from a girl aged 2 to 10 with multiple sclerosis. This CDR3 reads CASSYGTDGANVLTF. The CDR3 nucleotides read TGTGCCAGCAGTTACGGGACAGATGGGGCCAACGTCCTGACTTTC.